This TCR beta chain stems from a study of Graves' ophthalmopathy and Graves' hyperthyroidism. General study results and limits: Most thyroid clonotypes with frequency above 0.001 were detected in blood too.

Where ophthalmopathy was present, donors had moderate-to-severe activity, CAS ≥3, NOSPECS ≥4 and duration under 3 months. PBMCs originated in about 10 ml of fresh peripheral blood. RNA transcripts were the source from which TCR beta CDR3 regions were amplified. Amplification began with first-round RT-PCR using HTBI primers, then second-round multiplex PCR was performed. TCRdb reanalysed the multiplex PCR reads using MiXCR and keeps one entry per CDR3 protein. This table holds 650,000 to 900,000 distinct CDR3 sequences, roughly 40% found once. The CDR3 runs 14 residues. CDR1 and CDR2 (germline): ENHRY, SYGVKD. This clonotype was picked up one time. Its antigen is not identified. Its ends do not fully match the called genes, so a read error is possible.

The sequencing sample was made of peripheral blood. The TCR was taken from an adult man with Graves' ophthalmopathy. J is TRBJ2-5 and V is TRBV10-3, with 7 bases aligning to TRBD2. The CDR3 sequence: CAISRPGGQEAQYF. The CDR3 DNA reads TGTGCCATCAGCAGGCCGGGAGGCCAAGAGGCCCAGTACTTC.